The rows below give T cell receptor beta chains drawn from one sample of a study of T cells in Graves' hyperthyroidism and ophthalmopathy. TCRdb ran MiXCR on the multiplex PCR reads and lists one entry per CDR3 protein. This table holds 560,000 or so distinct CDR3 sequences, about 45% found once. The sample comprised peripheral blood or thyroid tissue (not recorded which). These receptors originate from a woman between 18 and 29 years old with Graves' hyperthyroidism. Both conserved end residues are part of each CDR3. The D gene is left open where the match is weak.

TRBJ2-5 | . | TRBV24-1 | CATSDSRGAQETRYF
TRBJ1-2 | . | TRBV7-3 | CASSLSPSGIGGYTF
TRBJ2-7 | . | TRBV6-1 | CASSDPGQGTPEQYF
TRBJ1-3 | TRBD1 | TRBV9 | CASSATQGTGNTIYF
TRBJ2-7 | . | TRBV20-1 | CSAQGGVGSYEQYF
TRBJ2-7 | . | TRBV2 | CASSPVGNEQYF
TRBJ1-5 | . | TRBV7-9 | CASSLGDALLNQPQHF
TRBJ1-1 | . | TRBV25-1 | CASVWGQNLNTEAFF
TRBJ1-6 | . | TRBV6-6 | CASSSGRNSPLHF
TRBJ1-2 | TRBD1 | TRBV25-1 | CASSPGTGGELANGYTF
TRBJ1-2 | TRBD1 | TRBV2 | CASSQRGTGTYGYTF
TRBJ1-5 | . | TRBV12-3/TRBV12-4 | CASSFEGPRLGQPQHF
TRBJ2-5 | . | TRBV12-3/TRBV12-4 | CASRMEGSQETQYF
TRBJ1-1 | . | TRBV19 | CASSNREDGTEAFF
TRBJ2-7 | . | TRBV20-1 | CSARLVQNYEQYF
TRBJ1-1 | . | TRBV5-1 | CASRADGGTEAFF
TRBJ2-7 | TRBD1 | TRBV19 | CASSIPGQGIYEQYF
TRBJ1-2 | . | TRBV15 | CATSRERTDGYTF
TRBJ2-7 | . | TRBV9 | CASSGGGAREQYF
TRBJ1-1 | TRBD1 | TRBV29-1 | CSVALRGLPEAFF
TRBJ1-2 | TRBD1 | TRBV2 | CASSASDRGYGYTF
TRBJ1-5 | . | TRBV2 | CASSISGVRQPQHF
TRBJ1-2 | . | TRBV12-3/TRBV12-4 | CASSFLPTKYRHGYTF
TRBJ1-1 | . | TRBV20-1 | CSAGGALKNTEAFF
TRBJ2-5 | TRBD2 | TRBV29-1 | CSAGRDETQYF
TRBJ2-6 | . | TRBV7-2 | CASSSRTF
TRBJ2-2 | . | TRBV13 | CASSKSVVSTGELLF
TRBJ1-2 | TRBD1 | TRBV6-5 | CAISYQGQADGYTF
TRBJ2-7 | . | TRBV10-3 | CASSYSGTSLHYEQYF
TRBJ1-3 | . | TRBV7-8 | CASSLGHRSGNTIYF
TRBJ2-2 | . | TRBV7-8 | CASSPGNTGELFF
TRBJ2-5 | TRBD2 | TRBV20-1 | CSARGQREGRETQYF
TRBJ1-5 | TRBD1 | TRBV29-1 | CSVRQGVGQPQHF
TRBJ1-2 | . | TRBV10-3 | CAISARQGTRSSGYGYTF
TRBJ2-7 | . | TRBV7-2 | CASTGGFSYEQYF
TRBJ1-2 | TRBD1 | TRBV20-1 | CSASLQGAYGYTF
TRBJ2-7 | TRBD2 | TRBV29-1 | CSVMGLAATSYEQYF
TRBJ2-7 | TRBD2 | TRBV20-1 | CSASELAGGSGEQYF
TRBJ1-1 | TRBD1 | TRBV7-9 | CASSLAGTGKAFF
TRBJ1-5 | . | TRBV7-3 | CASSEGGTYYSNQPQHF
TRBJ1-2 | . | TRBV5-6 | CASEPFHQANYGYTF